This T cell receptor (beta chain) was identified in a study of shared clonotypes between healthy human individuals. Study-wide results and limits: Relative to memory subsets, naive subsets generally showed larger estimated richness. Rarefaction curves obtained for sorted subsets showed sequencing incomplete despite large depth.

The trim removed 4 bases at V and 8 bases at J, leaving 9 bases unmatched. The CDR3 spans 15 residues. Germline CDR1 LNHDA, CDR2 SQIVND (reference sequence). Naive CD8 cells were CD45RO-negative, positively selected for CCR7, excluding terminally differentiated effector memory CD45RA+ cells. HIV-negative, healthy adults without recent acute infections or vaccinations were the donors. Only Caucasian adults living in Nashville, Tennessee served as donors. Clones were sequenced by immunoSEQ multiplex PCR, and TCRdb holds only the in-frame ones, with some missing. The top ten clones hold about 0.11% of a sample with about 590,000 clones, about 95% of them seen once. For this clone: Its antigen is not identified.

The specimen was naive CD8+ T cells sorted from blood. The source of this sequence is a young woman in good health. The J gene is TRBJ1-4, the V gene TRBV19; 8 bases fit TRBD1. Written as DNA, the CDR3 is TGTGCCAGTAGTAACGGACAGGGTGGGAAAGAAAAACTGTTTTTT. Translation gives CASSNGQGGKEKLFF.